The next 9 T cell receptor beta chains were all read from a single sample in a study of shared clonotypes between healthy human individuals. TCRdb's table, derived via immunoSEQ multiplex PCR, lists solely in-frame clones and lacks some. Altogether 2,500,000 or so clones are present, under 95% being singletons, with the ten largest covering roughly 0.36%. Sequenced: naive CD4+ T cells from PBMCs. Subset indicated: CD45RA+ positively selected. The receptors here all came from a man between 18 and 35 years old in good health. Some clones in this sample may be carry-over from other donors' samples.

The gene calls are TRBV30 and TRBJ2-1; D unclear. CDR3 length: 11 amino acids. V was pared by 1 base and J by 6 bases, with 4 bases between. Germline assignment: CDR1 GTSNPN and CDR2 SVGIG (reference sequence). The DNA for the CDR3 is TGTGCCTGGAGTGCGGCCAATGAGCAGTTCTTC. This sequence encodes CAWSAANEQFF.

The chain joins TRBV10-3 to TRBJ2-7, with D possibly called TRBD1 or TRBD2 (6 bases each). Germline CDR1 is ENHRY and CDR2 is SYGVKD. V lost 4 bases to trimming and J lost 4 bases, with 14 bases between them. This CDR3 spans 14 amino acids. The CDR3 nucleotides read TGTGCCATCAGTGTTGGGGGGCGGGATTACGAGCAGTACTTC. The encoded protein is CAISVGGRDYEQYF.

The chain is built from TRBV7-9 and TRBJ1-3; no firm D call. The CDR3 spans 15 residues. Germline values: CDR1 SEHNR, CDR2 FQNEAQ (reference sequence). The ends were cut back, 2 bases at V and 4 bases at J, with 12 bases in the middle. This CDR3 is CASSLPGTGGNTIYF. In nucleotides, the CDR3 is TGTGCCAGCAGCTTACCTGGCACGGGGGGAAACACCATATATTTT.

This clone has a handful of counts. The chain recombines TRBV7-3 with TRBJ2-7, with 9 bases matching TRBD1. The length of the CDR3 is 15 residues. CDR1 is SGHTA, CDR2 FQGTGA, per germline. Germline trimming cut 0 bases from V and 5 bases from J; bases unmatched to any gene: 5. CDR3 DNA sequence: TGTGCCAGCAGCTTAACTAGGGACAGGGCCCACGAGCAGTACTTC. This sequence encodes CASSLTRDRAHEQYF.

This chain uses TRBV4-3 with TRBJ2-7; D remains unclear. Trimming stripped 2 bases from V and 5 bases from J, with 13 bases between. The CDR3 loop spans 14 amino acids. Germline V gives CDR1 LGHNA, CDR2 YSLEER. CDR3 in DNA: TGCGCCAGCAGCCAAAGGCTCACTCGCGACGAGCAGTACTTC. Protein product: CASSQRLTRDEQYF.

The chain carries TRBV7-3 and TRBJ1-2; D gene unclear. With 5 bases removed from V and 5 bases from J, the gap between germline ends came to 12 bases. This CDR3 is built from 13 residues. The V gene's germline CDR1 is SGHTA and CDR2 FQGTGA. The CDR3 is CASSPPERYGYTF. CDR3 DNA: TGTGCCAGCAGCCCACCCGAGAGGTATGGCTACACCTTC.

Regarding this clone: At one end, the junction sequence differs from germline, possibly due to a read error. The chain links TRBV30 to TRBJ1-5, with D unresolved. This CDR3 contains 13 residues. CDR1 GTSNPN and CDR2 SVGIG come from the germline V gene (reference sequence). CDR3 nucleotide sequence: TGTGCCCGGAGTGTTGCTAACAATCAGCCCCAGCATTTT. It yields the protein CARSVANNQPQHF. The variable domain in full, completed from reference TRBV30 and TRBJ1-5, reads SQTIHQWPATLVQPVGSPLSLECTVEGTSNPNLYWYRQAAGRGLQLLFYSVGIGQISSEVPQNLSASRPQDRQFILSSKKLLLSDSGFYLCARSVANNQPQHFGDGTRLSIL.

This chain uses TRBV27 with TRBJ1-1; TRBD1 matches at 8 bases. The germline gives CDR1 MNHEY, CDR2 SMNVEV (reference sequence). The CDR3 runs to 14 residues. J lost 4 bases, V lost 6 bases, and 7 bases had no gene match. The CDR3 DNA is TGTGCCAGCAGGGATGATACAGGGGGCACTGAAGCTTTCTTT. Protein: CASRDDTGGTEAFF.

The CDR3 DNA reads as TGTGCCAGCAGCTTGTCCTCAGAGACCCAGTACTTC. Its translation: CASSLSSETQYF. This chain links TRBV5-6 with TRBJ2-5; no clear D gene. From germline, CDR1 is SGHDT and CDR2 YYEEEE. The length of the CDR3 is 12 residues. V dropped 1 base and J dropped 4 bases, with 5 bases sitting between them.